This TCR beta chain was obtained from a study of shared clonotypes between healthy human individuals (dated by TCRdb to 2020 to 2021). About the full investigation: A couple of women and a few men aged 18 to 49 years were included in the cohort. For each donor, three plates each were used for CD4 naive and CD4 memory, two plates were used for CD8 naive, and one plate was used for CD8 memory. To estimate repertoire size and how much clonotypes are shared between individuals, the study performed deep sequencing of blood TCR repertoires from a few healthy adults. To increase sequencing depth and limit assay-specific biases, different laboratories used diverse techniques to prepare libraries and sequence TCR repertoires. Per donor, leukapheresis produced somewhere between about 0.9 and 9 billion PBMCs. The research as a whole found: Based on pairwise subsampling, the degree of clonotype sharing among donors was expected to be affected by sequencing depth. Even with the large sequencing depth, rarefaction of the sorted-subset datasets indicated that sequencing was incomplete. Roughly 5% of naive CD4, more than 3% of naive CD8, approximately 2% of memory CD4, and approximately 0.39% of memory CD8 clonotypes were shared across several donors. The genetic and exposure-history diversity represented was limited by the small number of donors. Only blood was sampled, and tissue TCR repertoires likely differ from those in blood. Estimated clonotype richness was generally larger for naive than for memory subsets. Compared with non-shared clonotypes, clonotypes shared by all four sorted-subset donors had higher generation probabilities.

Comments on this clone: The antigen this receptor binds is unknown. No much larger clone is present one base from it, and per-base qualities are unavailable.

Using the deep immunoSEQ assay, multiplex PCR amplified TCR CDR3 regions from genomic DNA. Extracted genomic DNA from each cell subset was spread evenly across all wells of several immunoSEQ 96-well plates, with each plate serving as a replicate. For sorted subsets, roughly 200 ng of genomic DNA, equivalent to 25,000 to 30,000 T cell genomes, went into each replicate PCR. The purified libraries were quantified using a Qubit 3.0 fluorometer, sized with a Bioanalyzer 2100, and then quantified again using the KAPA Library Quantification kit. Every immunoSEQ 96-well plate was sequenced on a separate single-read 150-cycle Illumina NextSeq 550 flow cell. The paper's data handling went like this. The immunoSEQ output contained only junctional sequences without quality scores, so filtering could not match that applied to full-length reads. Sequences were annotated with PyIR, a Python wrapper for IgBLAST v1.9, using IMGT germline references to assign V/J genes and CDR3. Reads were filtered out if the reads had weak V/J assignments (E-value above 1e-6), no CDR3, stop codons, out-of-frame junctions, or ambiguous translated residues. V3J clonotypes were defined by identical inferred V gene, J gene, and CDR3 amino acid sequence. To compute the percentage overlap between repertoires, the number of shared unique clonotypes was divided by the size of the smaller repertoire. RTK rarefaction, the Chao1 estimator, and Recon v2.1 estimates of unobserved clonotypes were used to assess repertoire richness. For all TCRbeta clonotypes obtained by the gDNA method from several donors, generation probabilities were computed with OLGA. TCRdb retrieved this table from immuneACCESS and kept in-frame rearrangements only. Not all clones are present; in checked studies, unresolved V genes account for under half, and no reason is known for the remainder. The V and J calls and the clone size are those of that table, but D and trimming were determined from the DNA. Here the sample has about 2,500,000 clones; around 94% occur a single time. The top ten clonotypes cover over 0.12% of the sample.

Relative to germline, V is 5 bases shorter and J is 5 bases shorter, with 15 bases between their ends. Spanning cysteine to phenylalanine, the CDR3 consists of 14 amino acids. Only the CDR3 part of the read is kept: 42 bases, read in frame from the first base. The germline V gene gives CDR1 as MNHEY and CDR2 as SVGAGI. The donors were healthy, HIV-negative adults with no recently reported acute infections or vaccinations. Every donor was a Caucasian adult living in Nashville, Tennessee, USA. Magnetic negative selection was used to enrich CD4+ T cells, after which naive cells were positively selected on CD45RA and the negative fraction became the memory subset. After blood collection by leukapheresis, PBMCs were isolated using Ficoll-Histopaque density gradient centrifugation and then cryopreserved in the vapor phase of liquid nitrogen. Analytical flow cytometry was used to check the purity and quantity of every magnetically sorted T cell population. Genomic DNA was isolated from every sorted fraction and measured by UV absorbance on a Nanodrop 2000c.

This clonotype originated in a man aged 18 to 30 in good health. The V gene is TRBV6-5 and the J gene is TRBJ1-1; TRBD1 might be the D gene, on 5 matching bases. The material sequenced was naive CD4+ T cells sorted from blood. The meaning of the sample's cell subset or site label: CD45RA+ positively selected. CDR3 region: CASSRGGGRTEAFF. In nucleotides, the sequence is TGTGCCAGCAGTAGGGGAGGCGGGAGGACTGAAGCTTTCTTT.